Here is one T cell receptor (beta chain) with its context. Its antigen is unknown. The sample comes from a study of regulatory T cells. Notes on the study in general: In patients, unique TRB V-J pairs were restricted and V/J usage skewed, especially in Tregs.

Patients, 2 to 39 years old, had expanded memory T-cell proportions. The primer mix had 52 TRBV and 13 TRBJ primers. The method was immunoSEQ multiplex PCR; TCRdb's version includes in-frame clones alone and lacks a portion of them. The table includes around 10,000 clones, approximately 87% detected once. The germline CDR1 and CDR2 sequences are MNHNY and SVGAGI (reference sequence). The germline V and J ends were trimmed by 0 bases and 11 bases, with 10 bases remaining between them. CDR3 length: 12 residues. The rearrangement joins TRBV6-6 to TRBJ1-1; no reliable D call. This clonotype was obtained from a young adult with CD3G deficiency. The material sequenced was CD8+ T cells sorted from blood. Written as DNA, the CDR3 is TGTGCCAGCAGTTACTCAAGGGATAGGGCTTTCTTT. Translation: CASSYSRDRAFF.